These T cell receptor beta chains were read from a single sample in a study of radiotherapy plus CTLA-4 blockade in lung cancer. This table comes from immunoSEQ multiplex PCR, and its TCRdb copy is limited to in-frame clones, with some not included. The sample lists under 50,000 clones, about 86% occurring once. Sample: peripheral blood, taken from a patient treated with radiotherapy plus ipilimumab. These TCRs come from a human donor with non-small cell lung cancer whose response to radiotherapy plus ipilimumab could not be evaluated. Each CDR3 is given with its conserved first and last residue. Fields, in order: D gene, clone size, V gene, J gene, CDR3 DNA, CDR3 protein. The D gene is left open where the match is weak. Expanded clones are given a class, and other clones once, few, many or no size at all.

d_call: -; clone_size: -; v_call: TRBV7-8; j_call: TRBJ2-5; cdr3_nt: TGTGCCAGCAGCAAATCCGGGGAGACCCAGTACTTC; cdr3_aa: CASSKSGETQYF
d_call: -; clone_size: -; v_call: TRBV6-5; j_call: TRBJ2-3; cdr3_nt: TGTGCCAGCAGCCGAACGAGAGATACGCAGTATTTT; cdr3_aa: CASSRTRDTQYF
d_call: -; clone_size: few; v_call: TRBV2; j_call: TRBJ1-1; cdr3_nt: TGTGCCAGCAGTGAAGCTCCCCCCCTAACTGAAGCTTTCTTT; cdr3_aa: CASSEAPPLTEAFF
d_call: -; clone_size: -; v_call: TRBV28; j_call: TRBJ1-2; cdr3_nt: TGTGCCAGCAGTTTAGTCTACCTTAACTATGGCTACACCTTC; cdr3_aa: CASSLVYLNYGYTF
d_call: -; clone_size: -; v_call: TRBV6-1; j_call: TRBJ2-2; cdr3_nt: TGTGCCAGCAGTGTCTACAGGGTACCCACCGGGGAGCTGTTTTTT; cdr3_aa: CASSVYRVPTGELFF
d_call: TRBD2; clone_size: -; v_call: TRBV12-5; j_call: TRBJ2-1; cdr3_nt: TGTGCTAGTGGTTTGGTACTTTTACTAGCGGGAGCCGAAACCATCTCCTACAATGAGCAGTTCTTC; cdr3_aa: CASGLVLLLAGAETISYNEQFF
d_call: -; clone_size: -; v_call: TRBV7-9; j_call: TRBJ2-7; cdr3_nt: TGTGCCAGCAGCTCCCTGGCGGCCCCCTACGAGCAGTACTTC; cdr3_aa: CASSSLAAPYEQYF
d_call: -; clone_size: -; v_call: TRBV13; j_call: TRBJ2-5; cdr3_nt: TGTGCCAGCAGCTTATGGGCCCAAGGGACCCAGTACTTC; cdr3_aa: CASSLWAQGTQYF
d_call: -; clone_size: once; v_call: TRBV27; j_call: TRBJ2-5; cdr3_nt: TGTGCCAGCAGTTTATATCTCGGGAGAAGGGAGACCCAGTACTTC; cdr3_aa: CASSLYLGRRETQYF
d_call: TRBD1; clone_size: once; v_call: TRBV7-8; j_call: TRBJ1-5; cdr3_nt: TGTGCCAGCAGCTTAGGGACAGGGTCCGGCCAGCCCCAGCATTTT; cdr3_aa: CASSLGTGSGQPQHF
d_call: -; clone_size: few; v_call: TRBV9; j_call: TRBJ2-7; cdr3_nt: TGTGCCAGCAGCGTAGGAGGGAGTTTTTCCTACGAGCAGTACTTC; cdr3_aa: CASSVGGSFSYEQYF
d_call: -; clone_size: -; v_call: TRBV7-9; j_call: TRBJ2-7; cdr3_nt: TGTGCCAGCAGCTCCTCGACCGACACCTACGAGCAGTACTTC; cdr3_aa: CASSSSTDTYEQYF
d_call: TRBD2; clone_size: once; v_call: TRBV7-2; j_call: TRBJ2-4; cdr3_nt: TGTGCCAGCAGCTACCTGAGCGGGAGCGGAAACATTCAGTACTTC; cdr3_aa: CASSYLSGSGNIQYF
d_call: -; clone_size: -; v_call: TRBV28; j_call: TRBJ1-1; cdr3_nt: TGTGCCAGCAGTTTCGGAGACAGGATGAACACTGAAGCTTTCTTT; cdr3_aa: CASSFGDRMNTEAFF
d_call: -; clone_size: few; v_call: TRBV28; j_call: TRBJ1-5; cdr3_nt: TGTGCCAGCAGTCCCCGTAGCCTTTCCAACAATCAGCCCCAGCATTTT; cdr3_aa: CASSPRSLSNNQPQHF
d_call: -; clone_size: -; v_call: TRBV5-1; j_call: TRBJ1-1; cdr3_nt: TGCGCCAGCAGCCCGGGGACACTACCCTTGAACACTGAAGCTTTCTTT; cdr3_aa: CASSPGTLPLNTEAFF
d_call: -; clone_size: -; v_call: TRBV7-9; j_call: TRBJ1-5; cdr3_nt: TGTGCCAGCAGCCACGTCGTCGCAGGGGTCGGGCAGCCCCAGCATTTT; cdr3_aa: CASSHVVAGVGQPQHF
d_call: -; clone_size: -; v_call: TRBV7-8; j_call: TRBJ2-7; cdr3_nt: TGTGCCAGCAGCCCCTGGGCGGGTTCCGCCTACGAGCAGTACTTC; cdr3_aa: CASSPWAGSAYEQYF
d_call: -; clone_size: -; v_call: TRBV7-9; j_call: TRBJ2-5; cdr3_nt: TGTGCCAGCAGTATCTCTCGGGACATCCAAGAGACCCAGTACTTC; cdr3_aa: CASSISRDIQETQYF
d_call: -; clone_size: -; v_call: TRBV6-6; j_call: TRBJ2-1; cdr3_nt: TGTGCCAGCAGTTACGGGCAGATCAATGAGCAGTTCTTC; cdr3_aa: CASSYGQINEQFF
d_call: -; clone_size: -; v_call: TRBV28; j_call: TRBJ1-2; cdr3_nt: TGTGCCAGCAGTTTACGGAGCTATGGCTACACCTTC; cdr3_aa: CASSLRSYGYTF
d_call: TRBD1; clone_size: -; v_call: TRBV7-2; j_call: TRBJ1-1; cdr3_nt: TGTGCCAGCAGCTTAGTTGCAGGGGGCGTTCAGGGCACTGAAGCTTTCTTT; cdr3_aa: CASSLVAGGVQGTEAFF
d_call: -; clone_size: -; v_call: TRBV28; j_call: TRBJ1-5; cdr3_nt: TGTGCCAGCAGTTTAATGAGCTCTGGCAATCAGCCCCAGCATTTT; cdr3_aa: CASSLMSSGNQPQHF
d_call: -; clone_size: -; v_call: TRBV10-2; j_call: TRBJ2-5; cdr3_nt: TGCGCCAGCAGACTCAGACTCCAAGAGACCCAGTACTTC; cdr3_aa: CASRLRLQETQYF
d_call: TRBD1; clone_size: -; v_call: TRBV6-6; j_call: TRBJ1-3; cdr3_nt: TGTGCCAGCAGTAATAACAGGGGTGGAAACACCATATATTTT; cdr3_aa: CASSNNRGGNTIYF
d_call: TRBD1; clone_size: -; v_call: TRBV11-2; j_call: TRBJ2-5; cdr3_nt: TGTGCCAGCAGCTTAGGACAGGGCGGGACCCAGTACTTC; cdr3_aa: CASSLGQGGTQYF
d_call: TRBD2; clone_size: -; v_call: TRBV5-6; j_call: TRBJ2-1; cdr3_nt: TGTGCCAGCAGCAGGGGACTAGCCCCCGAGCAGTTCTTC; cdr3_aa: CASSRGLAPEQFF
d_call: -; clone_size: -; v_call: TRBV28; j_call: TRBJ2-7; cdr3_nt: TGTGCCAGCAGTAGCGGATCCGACTACGAGCAGTACTTC; cdr3_aa: CASSSGSDYEQYF
d_call: TRBD1; clone_size: -; v_call: TRBV7-2; j_call: TRBJ2-3; cdr3_nt: TGTGCCAGCAGCTCTACAGGGGTTTTGACTAGCACAGATACGCAGTATTTT; cdr3_aa: CASSSTGVLTSTDTQYF
d_call: -; clone_size: -; v_call: TRBV15; j_call: TRBJ2-7; cdr3_nt: TGTGCCACCAGCAGTCCGGGTACCTACGAGCAGTACTTC; cdr3_aa: CATSSPGTYEQYF
d_call: -; clone_size: once; v_call: TRBV7-2; j_call: TRBJ2-2; cdr3_nt: TGTGCCAGCAGCTCCCCTTATGCCGGGGAGCTGTTTTTT; cdr3_aa: CASSSPYAGELFF
d_call: TRBD1; clone_size: once; v_call: TRBV5-1; j_call: TRBJ1-1; cdr3_nt: TGCGCCAGCAGCTTGGGTGCAGGGGGCATGGACACTGAAGCTTTCTTT; cdr3_aa: CASSLGAGGMDTEAFF
d_call: TRBD1; clone_size: -; v_call: TRBV7-2; j_call: TRBJ1-2; cdr3_nt: TGTGCCAGCTCAGGGGGGATCGGTGGCTACACCTTC; cdr3_aa: CASSGGIGGYTF
d_call: TRBD2; clone_size: few; v_call: TRBV7-2; j_call: TRBJ2-7; cdr3_nt: TGTGCCAGCAGCTCGGGGGGGGGCGGCGGGAGAATCTACGAGCAGTACTTC; cdr3_aa: CASSSGGGGGRIYEQYF
d_call: -; clone_size: -; v_call: TRBV18; j_call: TRBJ1-5; cdr3_nt: TGTGCCAGCTCACCATATTCTGATCAGCCCCAGCATTTT; cdr3_aa: CASSPYSDQPQHF
d_call: -; clone_size: few; v_call: TRBV28; j_call: TRBJ2-5; cdr3_nt: TGTGCCAGCATCGCAGGGGGGAAGGTGGCCCAGTACTTC; cdr3_aa: CASIAGGKVAQYF
d_call: TRBD1; clone_size: -; v_call: TRBV7-3; j_call: TRBJ1-1; cdr3_nt: TGTGCCAGCAGCTTAGGACAGGTGAACACTGAAGCTTTCTTT; cdr3_aa: CASSLGQVNTEAFF
d_call: TRBD1; clone_size: few; v_call: TRBV18; j_call: TRBJ1-1; cdr3_nt: TGTGCCAGCCAACAGACAGGGATTAACACTGAAGCTTTCTTT; cdr3_aa: CASQQTGINTEAFF
d_call: -; clone_size: -; v_call: TRBV2; j_call: TRBJ2-7; cdr3_nt: TGTGCCAGCAAGGGGCCCGGGCAGGGAAGGTACGAGCAGTACTTC; cdr3_aa: CASKGPGQGRYEQYF
d_call: -; clone_size: -; v_call: TRBV11-2; j_call: TRBJ1-2; cdr3_nt: TGTGCCAGCAGCTTAGTGGGAGGTGCGGTCCAGTATGGCTACACCTTC; cdr3_aa: CASSLVGGAVQYGYTF
d_call: TRBD1; clone_size: once; v_call: TRBV5-4; j_call: TRBJ1-2; cdr3_nt: TGTGCCAGCAGCCTACAGGGGGATGGCTACACCTTC; cdr3_aa: CASSLQGDGYTF
d_call: -; clone_size: -; v_call: TRBV27; j_call: TRBJ1-6; cdr3_nt: TGTGCCAGCAGTTCTTGGGCAGGGCATTCACCCCTCCACTTT; cdr3_aa: CASSSWAGHSPLHF
d_call: TRBD2; clone_size: -; v_call: TRBV6-5; j_call: TRBJ2-1; cdr3_nt: TGTGCCAGCGGGGGGAGGGGAATCTCCTACAATGAGCAGTTCTTC; cdr3_aa: CASGGRGISYNEQFF
d_call: -; clone_size: -; v_call: TRBV6-1; j_call: TRBJ2-2; cdr3_nt: TGTGCCAGCAGTGAAGCCGGCGGCGGGGAGCTGTTTTTT; cdr3_aa: CASSEAGGGELFF
d_call: TRBD1; clone_size: once; v_call: TRBV7-9; j_call: TRBJ2-1; cdr3_nt: TGTGCCAGCAGCTTAGAACAGGGGTATGAGCAGTTCTTC; cdr3_aa: CASSLEQGYEQFF
d_call: -; clone_size: -; v_call: TRBV11-2; j_call: TRBJ2-7; cdr3_nt: TGTGCCAGCAGCTTAGATCGGGGGTTCTACGAGCAGTACTTC; cdr3_aa: CASSLDRGFYEQYF
d_call: -; clone_size: -; v_call: TRBV28; j_call: TRBJ1-2; cdr3_nt: TGTGCCAGCAGTTCAAGGCGGAGTGGAGGAAAATATGGCTACACCTTC; cdr3_aa: CASSSRRSGGKYGYTF
d_call: TRBD1; clone_size: once; v_call: TRBV5-1; j_call: TRBJ2-7; cdr3_nt: TGCGCCAGCAGCTTCGGACAGGGAAGAACGTACGAGCAGTACTTC; cdr3_aa: CASSFGQGRTYEQYF
d_call: TRBD2; clone_size: -; v_call: TRBV7-9; j_call: TRBJ2-1; cdr3_nt: TGTGCCAGCAGCTTAGCATCTTTGGCTAGCGGGAGTTCGGGCAATGAGCAGTTCTTC; cdr3_aa: CASSLASLASGSSGNEQFF